The T cell receptor (beta chain) under discussion was sequenced for a study of CD8+ T cells in alopecia areata. Turning to the study itself: Those patients who were treated received oral tofacitinib, which was given at 5 to 10 mg twice daily for moderate-to-severe alopecia areata. Study-wide results and caveats: Scalp repertoires also include resident alphabeta T cells from normal skin. It was less clear whether patients shared TCRs than it was in mice, possibly because of HLA. The study found higher clonality in lesional than normal scalp, especially in alopecia totalis/universalis.

Notes on this clone: As yet, its antigen is unknown.

Obtained from alopecia areata patients were lesional scalp punch biopsies along with peripheral blood. Sequencing used cDNA as its template, made by extracting RNA and reverse transcribing it. TCRdb keeps only in-frame clones here, not all; method: immunoSEQ multiplex PCR. The data contain about 12,000 clones, more than 50% of them seen just once; the ten biggest clones take up approximately 12%. Germline values: CDR1 MNHNY, CDR2 SVGAGI (reference sequence). The CDR3 covers 14 residues. Between the trimmed V and J ends, which lost 10 bases and 0 bases, there was a span of 12 bases. This TCR derives from a human donor with alopecia areata. Sequencing was carried out using skin. The chain combines TRBV6-6 with TRBJ2-2; D gene unclear. Written as DNA, the CDR3 is TGTGCCACCTCTTCCGGCGCGAACACCGGGGAGCTGTTTTTT. Residues: CATSSGANTGELFF.